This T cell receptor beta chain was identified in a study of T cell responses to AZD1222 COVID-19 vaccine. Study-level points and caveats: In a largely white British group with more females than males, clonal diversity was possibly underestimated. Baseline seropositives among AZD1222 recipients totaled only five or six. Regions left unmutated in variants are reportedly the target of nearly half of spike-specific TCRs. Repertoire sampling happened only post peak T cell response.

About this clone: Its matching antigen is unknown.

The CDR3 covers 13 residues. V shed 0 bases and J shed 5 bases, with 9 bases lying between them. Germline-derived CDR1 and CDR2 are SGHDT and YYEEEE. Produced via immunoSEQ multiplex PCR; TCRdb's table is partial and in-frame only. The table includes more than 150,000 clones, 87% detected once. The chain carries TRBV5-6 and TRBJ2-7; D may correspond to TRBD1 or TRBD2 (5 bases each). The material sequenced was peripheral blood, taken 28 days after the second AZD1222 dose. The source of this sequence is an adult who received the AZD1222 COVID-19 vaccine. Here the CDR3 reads CASSLAGADEQYF. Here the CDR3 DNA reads TGTGCCAGCAGCTTGGCCGGGGCCGACGAGCAGTACTTC.